This entry lists 5 T cell receptor beta chains sequenced from one sample in a study of high-grade serous ovarian cancer treatment subgroups. The tumor samples were collected prior to definitive surgery or chemotherapy. The table came from immunoSEQ multiplex PCR; TCRdb's copy has only in-frame clones and leaves some out. Here the sample spans about 660 clones, roughly 70% being singletons. The source material was tumor tissue. These receptor sequences come from a human donor with high-grade serous ovarian cancer.

V and J are TRBV27 and TRBJ2-7, with D unclear. The V and J ends lost 11 bases and 6 bases respectively, with 14 bases between them. CDR3 size: 11 residues. Germline V gene lookup returns CDR1 MNHEY and CDR2 SMNVEV (reference sequence). The CDR3 coding sequence is TGTGCCTCCGGGCGCAGGACCGAGCAGTACTTC. This gives the protein CASGRRTEQYF.

The V and J genes are TRBV18 and TRBJ1-6, with no clear D. CDR1 KGHSH and CDR2 LQKENI come from the germline V gene. The CDR3 has 14 amino acids. The V gene lost 6 bases and the J gene lost 10 bases, with 16 bases spanning the gap. CDR3 nucleotide sequence: TGTGCCAGCTCGTGGACTGGATCGAACTCACCCCTCCACTTT. Protein sequence: CASSWTGSNSPLHF.

V is TRBV18 and J is TRBJ1-1; D perhaps matches TRBD1 (5 bases). V lost 1 base to trimming and J lost 1 base, with 16 bases between them. Germline assignment: CDR1 KGHSH and CDR2 LQKENI. This CDR3 has 17 residues. CDR3 protein: CASSPHSQGETNTEAFF. The CDR3 coding sequence is TGTGCCAGCTCACCACACTCCCAAGGGGAAACGAACACTGAAGCTTTCTTT.

This clone showed up just a few times. This chain joins TRBV4-3 and TRBJ1-3; TRBD1 matches 9 bases. The trim removed 4 bases at V and 5 bases at J, leaving 18 bases unmatched. The CDR3 sequence is 19 residues long. Germline values: CDR1 LGHNA, CDR2 YSLEER. The DNA for the CDR3 is TGCGCCAGCAGCCCAGATCCGCCGGGACAGGGTTTCGGAAGAAACACCATATATTTT. Its translation: CASSPDPPGQGFGRNTIYF.

The V gene is TRBV5-5, the J gene TRBJ1-1, with TRBD1 as a possible D gene (5 bases). Germline V gene sequence: CDR1 SGHKS, CDR2 YYEKEE (reference sequence). The CDR3 has 15 amino acids. Deletions cut 0 bases from V and 1 base from J, with 10 bases between. CDR3 sequence (DNA): TGTGCCAGCAGCTTGGCGGGGGGAGCGAACACTGAAGCTTTCTTT. Translating gives CASSLAGGANTEAFF.